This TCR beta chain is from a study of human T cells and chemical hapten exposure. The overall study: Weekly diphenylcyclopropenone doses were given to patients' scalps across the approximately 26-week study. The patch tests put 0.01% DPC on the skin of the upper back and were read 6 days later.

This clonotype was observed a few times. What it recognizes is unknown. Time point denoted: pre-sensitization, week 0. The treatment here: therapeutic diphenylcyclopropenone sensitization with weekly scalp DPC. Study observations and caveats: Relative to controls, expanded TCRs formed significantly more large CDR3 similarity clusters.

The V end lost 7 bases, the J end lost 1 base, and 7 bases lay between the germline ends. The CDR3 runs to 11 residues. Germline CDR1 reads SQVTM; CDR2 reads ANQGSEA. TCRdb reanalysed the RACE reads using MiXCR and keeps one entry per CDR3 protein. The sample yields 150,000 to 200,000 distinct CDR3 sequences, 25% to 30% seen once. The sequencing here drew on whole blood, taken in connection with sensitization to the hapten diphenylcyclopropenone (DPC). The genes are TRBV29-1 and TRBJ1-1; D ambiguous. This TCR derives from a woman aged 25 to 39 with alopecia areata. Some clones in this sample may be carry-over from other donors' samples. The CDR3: CSAHKNTEAFF. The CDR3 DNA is TGCAGCGCCCACAAGAACACTGAAGCTTTCTTT. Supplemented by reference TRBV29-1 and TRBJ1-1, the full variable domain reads SAVISQKPSRDICQRGTSLTIQCQVDSQVTMMFWYRQQPGQSLTLIATANQGSEATYESGFVIDKFPISRPNLTFSTLTVSNMSPEDSSIYLCSAHKNTEAFFGQGTRLTVV.